This entry lists 28 T cell receptor beta chains sequenced from one sample in a study of early T cells in non-severe SARS-CoV-2 infection. A single record per CDR3 protein comes from TCRdb applying MiXCR to the 5' RACE reads. The profile shows about 56,000 distinct CDR3 sequences, around 15% of them singletons. Sequences were derived from whole blood, sampled at baseline. Source of these receptors: an adult who was a healthcare worker with PCR-confirmed SARS-CoV-2 infection or an uninfected control (not recorded which).

There are many counts of this clonotype. The chain is built from TRBV4-1 and TRBJ1-2; D call uncertain. There are 13 residues in the CDR3. Germline assignment: CDR1 MGHRA and CDR2 YSYEKL. The V end lost 1 base, the J end lost 3 bases, and 6 bases lay between the germline ends. The CDR3 is CASSQAPDYGYTF. The DNA for the CDR3 is TGCGCCAGCAGCCAAGCCCCCGACTATGGCTACACCTTC.

V is TRBV10-3 and J is TRBJ2-2; D might be TRBD2 (5 bases). V shed 7 bases and J shed 5 bases, with 5 bases lying between them. Germline V lookup: CDR1 ENHRY, CDR2 SYGVKD. This CDR3 comprises 11 residues. CDR3 residues: CAIKRTGELFF. DNA of the CDR3: TGTGCCATCAAGCGGACCGGGGAGCTGTTTTTT.

The V and J genes are TRBV28 and TRBJ2-7; 10 bases map to TRBD2. The CDR3 length is 17 residues. Germline V CDR1 and CDR2: MDHEN, SYDVKM. With V trimmed by 6 bases and J by 1 base, 12 bases remained unmatched. CDR3 nucleotide sequence: TGTGCCAGCAGCCCGTCCCTCGGACTAGCGGCTTCCTACGAGCAGTACTTC. It translates to CASSPSLGLAASYEQYF.

This clonotype was found a few times. The chain carries TRBV18 and TRBJ2-1; D gene uncertain. The length of the CDR3 is 17 residues. In germline, CDR1 is KGHSH, CDR2 LQKENI. Trimming removed 3 bases at V and 2 bases at J, with 17 bases between. In DNA, the CDR3 is TGTGCCAGCTCACCCGCCCACCCCGGCTCGACCTACAATGAGCAGTTCTTC. This translates into CASSPAHPGSTYNEQFF.

The V gene is TRBV20-1, the J gene TRBJ2-5, with 8 bases matching TRBD2. Germline lookup yields CDR1 DFQATT and CDR2 SNEGSKA (reference sequence). The CDR3 contains 14 residues. J lost 5 bases, V lost 3 bases, and 8 bases had no gene match. The CDR3 protein is CSASQGLAWETQYF. The CDR3 DNA follows: TGCAGTGCTAGCCAAGGACTAGCTTGGGAGACCCAGTACTTC.

This clonotype was seen ten or more times. The V call is TRBV2, the J call TRBJ2-3, with 10 bases identical to TRBD1. CDR3 size: 14 residues. Germline V CDR1 and CDR2: SNHLY, FYNNEI. V was clipped by 8 bases and J by 6 bases; unmatched bases: 8. CDR3 nucleotide sequence: TGTGCCAGCGTCCGGGACAGGGGCTGGGATACGCAGTATTTT. Residues: CASVRDRGWDTQYF.

This clonotype was seen a handful of times. The rearrangement uses TRBV5-1 and TRBJ1-1; no clear D. Trimming took 0 bases from V and 1 from J, leaving 7 bases between them. This CDR3 region has 14 residues. The germline V gene has CDR1 SGHRS and CDR2 YFSETQ. The chain's CDR3 is CASSLGRANTEAFF. The CDR3 DNA reads TGCGCCAGCAGCTTGGGGAGGGCGAACACTGAAGCTTTCTTT. Filled out from reference TRBV5-1 and TRBJ1-1, the complete variable domain reads KAGVTQTPRYLIKTRGQQVTLSCSPISGHRSVSWYQQTPGQGLQFLFEYFSETQRNKGNFPGRFSGRQFSNSRSEMNVSTLELGDSALYLCASSLGRANTEAFFGQGTRLTVV.

In its sample, this clonotype was seen a few times. This sequence joins TRBV4-1 and TRBJ2-7; D is perhaps TRBD1 (6 bases). V shed 1 base and J shed 0 bases, with 13 bases lying between them. There are 16 residues in the CDR3. Germline V gene lookup returns CDR1 MGHRA and CDR2 YSYEKL. CDR3 nucleotides: TGCGCCAGCAGCCAAGTCTCGCAGGGGACCTCCTACGAGCAGTACTTC. Amino acid sequence: CASSQVSQGTSYEQYF.

Here the CDR3 reads CSASSGNSDTQYF. Written as DNA, the CDR3 is TGCAGTGCCAGTAGCGGGAATTCAGATACGCAGTATTTT. The genes are TRBV20-1 and TRBJ2-3; 8 bases are shared with TRBD2. With V trimmed by 6 bases and J by 4 bases, 6 bases remained unmatched. This CDR3 region has 13 residues. CDR1 is DFQATT, CDR2 SNEGSKA, per germline (reference sequence).

The chain couples TRBV6-2 or TRBV6-3 to TRBJ1-1; tentatively, D is TRBD1 (6 bases). The CDR3 loop spans 15 amino acids. Germline assignment: CDR1 MNHEY and CDR2 SVGEGT. V lost 6 bases to trimming and J lost 4 bases, with 18 bases between them. CDR3 sequence: CASRIPGGLVTEAFF. The CDR3 DNA follows: TGTGCCAGCAGGATCCCTGGGGGGCTAGTCACTGAAGCTTTCTTT.

V usage is TRBV7-2 and J usage is TRBJ2-3; D is undetermined. This CDR3 has 17 residues. Germline CDR1 reads SGHTA; CDR2 reads FQGNSA. V was trimmed by 5 bases and J by 0 bases, leaving 18 bases between them. CDR3 sequence reads: CASSRRAVVASTDTQYF. The CDR3 bases are TGTGCCAGCAGCCGAAGAGCCGTAGTTGCTAGCACAGATACGCAGTATTTT. The full variable domain, its missing parts supplied by reference TRBV7-2 and TRBJ2-3, is GAGVSQSPSNKVTEKGKDVELRCDPISGHTALYWYRQSLGQGLEFLIYFQGNSAPDKSGLPSDRFSAERTGGSVSTLTIQRTQQEDSAVYLCASSRRAVVASTDTQYFGPGTRLTVL.

This clonotype was detected a few times. Written as DNA, the CDR3 is TGTGCCAGCAGTTTAGCGCATGATGAGCAGTTCTTC. Amino acid sequence: CASSLAHDEQFF. The chain has TRBV12-3 or TRBV12-4 and TRBJ2-1, with no clear D. This CDR3 region has 12 residues. Between the trimmed V and J ends, which lost 0 bases and 8 bases, there was a span of 5 bases.

This clonotype showed up just a few times. The V gene is TRBV29-1, the J gene TRBJ2-4; 7 bases match TRBD2. V dropped 6 bases and J dropped 9; count of bases not matched to a gene: 17. The CDR3 is 15 residues long. Per germline, CDR1 SQVTM and CDR2 ANQGSEA. CDR3 protein: CSVVGTMGPESIQYF. The CDR3 DNA reads TGCAGCGTCGTCGGGACTATGGGGCCTGAAAGCATTCAGTACTTC.

For the CDR3, the DNA is TGTGCCAGCAGCAGGGGGACAGGGGCGCTTCCCGGGGAGCTGTTTTTT. Translating it yields CASSRGTGALPGELFF. This chain links TRBV21-1 with TRBJ2-2; the table's TRBD1 call for D was not verified on the DNA. TRBV21-1 is annotated as a pseudogene. The length of the CDR3 is 16 residues.

The CDR3 sequence is CASSSALGGNTEAFF. CDR3 nucleotide sequence: TGTGCCAGCAGCTCCGCCCTGGGGGGGAACACTGAAGCTTTCTTT. V and J are TRBV14 and TRBJ1-1; tentatively, D is TRBD1 (5 bases). V was trimmed by 5 bases and J by 1 base, leaving 14 bases between them. Germline values: CDR1 SGHDN, CDR2 FVKESK. The CDR3 spans 15 residues.

Many counts were recorded for this clonotype. The J gene is TRBJ2-1, the V gene TRBV20-1, with 12 bases matching TRBD2. There are 16 residues in the CDR3. The trim removed 6 bases at V and 4 bases at J, leaving 10 bases unmatched. Germline V lookup: CDR1 DFQATT, CDR2 SNEGSKA (reference sequence). The CDR3 loop is CSAELAGGPFYNEQFF. The CDR3 coding sequence is TGCAGTGCAGAACTAGCGGGAGGCCCTTTTTACAATGAGCAGTTCTTC.

This clonotype was observed a handful of times. The chain employs TRBV7-9 and TRBJ2-2; 9 bases align to TRBD2. Germline CDR1 and CDR2: SEHNR and FQNEAQ (reference sequence). V shed 1 base, J shed 3 bases, and the junction held 0 bases outside the gene matches. The CDR3 loop spans 15 amino acids. The CDR3 here is CASSLGTSDTGELFF. CDR3 sequence (DNA): TGTGCCAGCAGCTTAGGGACTAGCGACACCGGGGAGCTGTTTTTT.

The chain couples TRBV5-5 to TRBJ2-7, with TRBD1 matching 8 bases. Germline CDR1 and CDR2: SGHKS and YYEKEE (reference sequence). The CDR3 has 14 residues. J was trimmed by 1 base and V by 4 bases; bases with no gene match: 4. The CDR3 region is CASSVTGVSYEQYF. Here the CDR3 DNA reads TGTGCCAGCAGCGTGACAGGGGTTTCCTACGAGCAGTACTTC. The whole variable domain, remainder taken from reference TRBV5-5 and TRBJ2-7, is DAGVTQSPTHLIKTRGQQVTLRCSPISGHKSVSWYQQVLGQGPQFIFQYYEKEERGRGNFPDRFSARQFPNYSSELNVNALLLGDSALYLCASSVTGVSYEQYFGPGTRLTVT.

This clonotype has just a few counts. The chain links TRBV20-1 to TRBJ2-7; D might be TRBD1 (7 bases). The V end was cut by 3 bases, the J end by 4 bases, with 19 bases between. CDR3 size: 15 residues. Germline lookup yields CDR1 DFQATT and CDR2 SNEGSKA (reference sequence). CDR3 sequence: CSASPPLQGGYEQYF. Written as DNA, the CDR3 is TGCAGTGCTAGCCCACCTCTCCAGGGGGGTTACGAGCAGTACTTC.

This clonotype was found a few times. This rearrangement joins TRBV3-1 to TRBJ2-3, with 7 bases matching TRBD2. The trim removed 5 bases at V and 6 bases at J, leaving 8 bases unmatched. Germline lookup yields CDR1 LGHDT and CDR2 YNNKEL (reference sequence). CDR3 length equals 14 residues. Here the CDR3 reads CASSYRGVADTQYF. The DNA for the CDR3 is TGTGCCAGCAGCTACCGGGGGGTAGCGGATACGCAGTATTTT.

This clonotype has just one count. This chain connects TRBV2 to TRBJ1-1; D is unclear. This CDR3 region has 13 residues. CDR1 and CDR2 from the germline V gene are SNHLY and FYNNEI. Trimming cost V 8 bases and J 3 bases, with 13 bases left between them. CDR3 bases: TGTGCCAGCCACATGAATGGGGACACTGAAGCTTTCTTT. It specifies CASHMNGDTEAFF.

V and J are TRBV15 and TRBJ2-1, with a tentative D call TRBD2 (6 bases). The germline V and J ends were trimmed by 1 base and 8 bases, with 12 bases remaining between them. This CDR3 region has 14 residues. CDR1 LNHNV and CDR2 YYDKDF come from the germline V gene (reference sequence). The CDR3 region is CATSRGYRDYEQFF. Written as DNA, the CDR3 is TGTGCCACCAGCAGAGGATACCGGGACTATGAGCAGTTCTTC.

This chain's CDR3 is CASSPGTAGELFF. The CDR3 nucleotides are TGTGCCAGCAGTCCAGGGACAGCCGGGGAGCTGTTTTTT. The V gene is TRBV28, the J gene TRBJ2-2; 7 bases agree with TRBD1. The CDR3 extends over 13 amino acids. The V gene end was trimmed by 5 bases and the J gene end by 6 bases; junction bases not matched to a gene: 3. In germline, CDR1 is MDHEN, CDR2 SYDVKM.

This clonotype was observed at least ten times. V is TRBV20-1 and J is TRBJ2-5; 10 bases map to TRBD2. Germline assignment: CDR1 DFQATT and CDR2 SNEGSKA (reference sequence). This CDR3 is built from 15 residues. V lost 5 bases, J lost 1 base, and 7 bases stayed unmatched. The CDR3 protein is CSARGEREGQETQYF. The CDR3 nucleotides are TGCAGTGCTCGAGGGGAGCGGGAGGGCCAAGAGACCCAGTACTTC.

This clonotype has only a few counts. The chain employs TRBV7-9 and TRBJ2-7; D gene uncertain. The V end lost 5 bases, the J end lost 5 bases, and 10 bases lay between the germline ends. The CDR3 spans 12 residues. Per germline, CDR1 SEHNR and CDR2 FQNEAQ (reference sequence). The CDR3 nucleotides are TGTGCCAGCAGCGTAAACGTGCACGAGCAGTACTTC. Amino acid sequence: CASSVNVHEQYF.

The chain combines TRBV4-1 with TRBJ2-5; TRBD2 agrees at 9 bases. The CDR3 loop spans 21 amino acids. The ends lost 0 bases at V and 2 bases at J; junction bases unmatched: 19. CDR1 MGHRA and CDR2 YSYEKL come from the germline V gene. The CDR3: CASSQESPLAGGLQWQETQYF. CDR3 DNA sequence: TGCGCCAGCAGCCAAGAATCCCCCTTGGCGGGGGGGCTCCAGTGGCAAGAGACCCAGTACTTC.

This rearrangement joins TRBV7-9 to TRBJ1-2; D might be TRBD1 (6 bases). Germline values: CDR1 SEHNR, CDR2 FQNEAQ (reference sequence). The V gene lost 5 bases and the J gene lost 3 bases, with 22 bases spanning the gap. This CDR3 comprises 17 residues. Here the CDR3 DNA reads TGTGCCAGCAGCCGTCGAAGGGGGATACTCAGGGACTATGGCTACACCTTC. As protein: CASSRRRGILRDYGYTF.

Only a few counts were recorded for this clonotype. The chain couples TRBV20-1 to TRBJ2-3; TRBD2 is a possible D gene (6 bases). Trimming removed 3 bases at V and 0 bases at J, with 10 bases between. CDR3 size: 14 residues. Germline CDR1 and CDR2: DFQATT and SNEGSKA (reference sequence). The CDR3 spells CSARRLASTDTQYF. Written as DNA, the CDR3 is TGCAGTGCTAGGAGGCTAGCGAGCACAGATACGCAGTATTTT.